The 23 T cell receptor beta chains listed next were all sequenced from one sample in a study of blood T cell repertoires in COVID-19. TCRdb's copy holds only in-frame clones and misses some; the assay was immunoSEQ multiplex PCR. The sample holds about 260,000 clones, about 87% seen once. Sequenced sample: peripheral blood. All receptors derive from a man between 60 and 75 years old who had recovered from COVID-19.

V usage is TRBV3-1 (or the pseudogene TRBV3-2) and J usage is TRBJ2-3; D uncertain. Trimming stripped 1 base from V and 5 bases from J, with 13 bases between. Germline CDR1 is LGHDT and CDR2 is YNNKEL (reference sequence). The CDR3 is 15 amino acids. CDR3 protein: CASSQGAPGLDTQYF. DNA of the CDR3: TGTGCCAGCAGCCAAGGAGCCCCAGGCTTAGATACGCAGTATTTT.

The rearrangement links TRBV11-3 to TRBJ2-5; 11 nucleotides line up with TRBD1. V gave up 4 bases and J gave up 2 bases; unmatched junction bases: 3. CDR3 size: 15 residues. CDR1 is SGHNT and CDR2 is YENEEA in the germline V gene. The CDR3 loop reads CASSSGTGGQETQYF. The CDR3 DNA reads as TGTGCCAGCAGCTCGGGGACAGGGGGGCAAGAGACCCAGTACTTC.

The J gene is TRBJ1-2, the V gene TRBV11-2, with 9 bases that match TRBD1. The trim removed 1 base at V and 5 bases at J, leaving 2 bases unmatched. The CDR3 has 14 residues. Germline CDR1 and CDR2: SGHAT and FQNNGV. CDR3 nucleotides: TGTGCCAGCAGCTTAGGCGGGACAGGGTATGGCTACACCTTC. This translates into CASSLGGTGYGYTF.

CDR3 region: CASNPETGGYSPLHF. The CDR3 region has the DNA TGTGCCAGCAACCCTGAGACAGGGGGCTACTCACCCCTCCACTTT. The V and J genes are TRBV6-2 or TRBV6-3 and TRBJ1-6, with 10 bases aligning to TRBD1. J was trimmed by 10 bases and V by 7 bases; bases with no gene match: 10. The CDR3 is 15 residues long. Germline assignment: CDR1 MNHEY and CDR2 SVGEGT.

This chain connects TRBV7-7 to TRBJ2-5, with 14 bases aligning to TRBD2. There are 16 residues in the CDR3. Germline CDR1 reads SSHAT; CDR2 reads FNYEAQ (reference sequence). Trimming removed 5 bases from V and 2 bases from J; junction bases left unmatched: 4. The CDR3 region has the DNA TGTGCCAGCAGCGGGGGGACTAGCGGGGGTCAAGAGACCCAGTACTTC. Translating it yields CASSGGTSGGQETQYF.

The gene calls are TRBV12-5 and TRBJ1-5, with a tentative D call TRBD1 (5 bases). Germline CDR1 LGHNT, CDR2 FRNRAP. The CDR3 has 14 residues. The V gene lost 6 bases and the J gene lost 3 bases, with 12 bases spanning the gap. CDR3 sequence reads: CASGGEGSNQPQHF. The CDR3 DNA is TGTGCTAGTGGAGGGGAGGGGTCCAATCAGCCCCAGCATTTT.

J is TRBJ2-2 and V is TRBV5-1; the D gene is possibly TRBD1 (6 bases). The CDR3 spans 15 residues. CDR1 is SGHRS, CDR2 YFSETQ, per germline. The ends were cut back, 5 bases at V and 1 base at J, with 12 bases in the middle. The CDR3 DNA reads as TGCGCCAGCAGAGTGGGGGCTATGAACACCGGGGAGCTGTTTTTT. Residues: CASRVGAMNTGELFF.

This rearrangement joins TRBV27 to TRBJ2-1, with D possibly TRBD1 on 6 matching bases. Germline lookup yields CDR1 MNHEY and CDR2 SMNVEV (reference sequence). V was cut by 3 bases and J by 6 bases, with 12 bases left in between. CDR3 size: 14 residues. The CDR3 is CASSFRGRGNEQFF. DNA of the CDR3: TGTGCCAGCAGTTTCAGGGGACGGGGCAATGAGCAGTTCTTC.

The table lists this clone with a count of one. The chain recombines TRBV6-1 with TRBJ1-2, with D possibly TRBD1 on 5 matching bases. Germline CDR1 and CDR2: MNHNS and SASEGT. Trimming took 3 bases from V and 8 from J, leaving 16 bases between them. This CDR3 is 14 amino acids long. The CDR3 region is CASSEGGDKFGYTF. The CDR3 bases are TGTGCCAGCAGTGAGGGGGGAGACAAGTTCGGCTACACCTTC.

This rearrangement joins TRBV5-5 to TRBJ2-4, with 12 bases aligning to TRBD1. The V and J ends lost 0 bases and 9 bases, in that order; junction bases with no gene match: 7. Germline lookup yields CDR1 SGHKS and CDR2 YYEKEE (reference sequence). The CDR3 extends over 16 amino acids. CDR3 sequence (DNA): TGTGCCAGCAGCTTGGATACGGGACAGGGGGCGGGCATTCAGTACTTC. The encoded protein is CASSLDTGQGAGIQYF. The full variable domain, completed using reference TRBV5-5 and TRBJ2-4, is DAGVTQSPTHLIKTRGQQVTLRCSPISGHKSVSWYQQVLGQGPQFIFQYYEKEERGRGNFPDRFSARQFPNYSSELNVNALLLGDSALYLCASSLDTGQGAGIQYFGAGTRLSVL.

This clone came up once. This chain connects TRBV18 to TRBJ2-7; 7 bases align to TRBD1. The CDR3 is 15 amino acids. With V trimmed by 4 bases and J by 0 bases, 6 bases remained unmatched. In germline, CDR1 is KGHSH, CDR2 LQKENI. In DNA form, the CDR3 reads TGTGCCAGCTCACTAAAACAGGGGATCTCCTACGAGCAGTACTTC. Protein: CASSLKQGISYEQYF. Together with reference TRBV18 and TRBJ2-7, the CDR3 gives the full variable domain: NAGVMQNPRHLVRRRGQEARLRCSPMKGHSHVYWYRQLPEEGLKFMVYLQKENIIDESGMPKERFSAEFPKEGPSILRIQQVVRGDSAAYFCASSLKQGISYEQYFGPGTRLTVT.

This rearrangement joins TRBV7-9 to TRBJ1-6; TRBD1 might be the D (6 bases). V dropped 9 bases and J dropped 7 bases, with 16 bases sitting between them. This CDR3 contains 14 residues. Germline-derived CDR1 and CDR2 are SEHNR and FQNEAQ (reference sequence). CDR3 DNA: TGTGCCAGTAACGTGGGGGCCCTGAATTCACCCCTCCACTTT. Its translation is CASNVGALNSPLHF.

This chain connects TRBV6-4 to TRBJ1-2, with 7 positions matching TRBD1. The ends lost 3 bases at V and 4 bases at J; junction bases unmatched: 5. Germline CDR1 is MRHNA and CDR2 is SNTAGT. The CDR3 is 14 residues long. CDR3 coding DNA: TGTGCCAGCAGTGAAGCACAGGGGACCTATGGCTACACCTTC. Protein: CASSEAQGTYGYTF.

The sample holds one count of this clone. The chain joins TRBV2 to TRBJ2-1, with 10 bases identical to TRBD1. V shed 3 bases and J 1 base; nucleotides not matched to a gene: 12. In germline, CDR1 is SNHLY, CDR2 FYNNEI. The CDR3 runs to 19 residues. The DNA for the CDR3 is TGTGCCAGCAGTGACCCCGGACAGGGGGAACTTGGGTCCTACAATGAGCAGTTCTTC. Translating gives CASSDPGQGELGSYNEQFF. The full variable domain, its missing parts supplied by reference TRBV2 and TRBJ2-1, is EPEVTQTPSHQVTQMGQEVILRCVPISNHLYFYWYRQILGQKVEFLVSFYNNEISEKSEIFDDQFSVERPDGSNFTLKIRSTKLEDSAMYFCASSDPGQGELGSYNEQFFGPGTRLTVL.

The chain has TRBV11-2 and TRBJ2-1; TRBD1 aligns across 9 bases. The V gene end was trimmed by 8 bases and the J gene end by 5 bases; junction bases not matched to a gene: 13. Per germline, CDR1 SGHAT and CDR2 FQNNGV. The CDR3 length is 16 residues. This CDR3 reads CASAPPRTGVDNEQFF. CDR3 DNA sequence: TGTGCCAGCGCTCCCCCTCGGACAGGGGTAGACAATGAGCAGTTCTTC.

This clone was detected only once. This chain joins TRBV7-2 and TRBJ2-7; 7 bases are shared with TRBD2. V lost 1 base and J lost 0; bases outside the gene matches: 6. From germline, CDR1 is SGHTA and CDR2 FQGNSA. The CDR3 extends over 16 amino acids. CDR3 residues: CASSLDGGGTSYEQYF. CDR3 DNA: TGTGCCAGCAGCTTAGATGGGGGGGGGACCTCCTACGAGCAGTACTTC.

Comments on this clone: The sample contains more than one DNA sequence encoding this CDR3. V gene TRBV9 combines with J gene TRBJ2-3; TRBD2 matches 11 bases. The CDR3 runs to 15 residues. V shed 2 bases and J 2 bases; nucleotides not matched to a gene: 1. Germline V gene lookup returns CDR1 SGDLS and CDR2 YYNGEE. CDR3: CASSVGLAVTDTQYF. The CDR3 bases are TGTGCCAGCAGCGTGGGACTAGCGGTCACAGATACGCAGTATTTT.

The V and J genes are TRBV7-2 and TRBJ1-2, with 7 bases that match TRBD1. The length of the CDR3 is 15 residues. Germline CDR1 is SGHTA and CDR2 is FQGNSA. Germline trimming cut 5 bases from V and 2 bases from J; bases unmatched to any gene: 8. CDR3 loop: CASSPEGTVNYGYTF. In DNA, the CDR3 is TGTGCCAGCAGCCCGGAGGGGACAGTCAACTATGGCTACACCTTC.

The CDR3 here is CASSVGGEQYF. CDR3 in DNA: TGTGCCAGCAGCGTAGGAGGCGAGCAGTACTTC. This chain connects TRBV9 to TRBJ2-7, with D unclear. CDR1 SGDLS and CDR2 YYNGEE come from the germline V gene. The CDR3 spans 11 residues. Trimming took 0 bases from V and 6 from J, leaving 4 bases between them.

Only a few counts were recorded for this clone. The genes are TRBV7-2 and TRBJ1-6; D is perhaps TRBD1 (5 bases). Trimming removed 1 base at V and 10 bases at J, with 17 bases between. CDR1 and CDR2 (germline): SGHTA, FQGNSA. The CDR3 contains 16 residues. The CDR3 nucleotides are TGTGCCAGCAGCTTAGAGTCCGGCAGGGTGGAATCACCCCTCCACTTT. Translation gives CASSLESGRVESPLHF.

This sequence joins TRBV6-6 and TRBJ2-7; D gene ambiguous. Trimming pared 3 bases from V and 4 bases from J, leaving 10 bases between. CDR3 length equals 13 residues. Germline V gives CDR1 MNHNY, CDR2 SVGAGI (reference sequence). CDR3 nucleotides: TGTGCCAGCAGTTATCTCCTCAGATACGAGCAGTACTTC. Translation gives CASSYLLRYEQYF.

This chain joins TRBV7-2 and TRBJ1-1, with TRBD1 matching over 8 bases. From germline, CDR1 is SGHTA and CDR2 FQGNSA. After removal of 4 bases from V and 4 bases from J, the junction contained 5 bases not matched to a gene. This CDR3 has 14 residues. CDR3: CASSSGQGFTEAFF. In DNA form, the CDR3 reads TGTGCCAGCAGCTCTGGACAGGGATTCACTGAAGCTTTCTTT.

This clone appeared once. The V call is TRBV7-9, the J call TRBJ2-1; 9 positions agree with TRBD1. The germline V gene encodes CDR1 SEHNR and CDR2 FQNEAQ (reference sequence). The CDR3 covers 17 residues. V lost 2 bases and J lost 0; bases outside the gene matches: 5. The CDR3 loop reads CASSLSPGQGSYNEQFF. The CDR3 DNA reads as TGTGCCAGCAGCTTATCACCGGGACAGGGCTCCTACAATGAGCAGTTCTTC.